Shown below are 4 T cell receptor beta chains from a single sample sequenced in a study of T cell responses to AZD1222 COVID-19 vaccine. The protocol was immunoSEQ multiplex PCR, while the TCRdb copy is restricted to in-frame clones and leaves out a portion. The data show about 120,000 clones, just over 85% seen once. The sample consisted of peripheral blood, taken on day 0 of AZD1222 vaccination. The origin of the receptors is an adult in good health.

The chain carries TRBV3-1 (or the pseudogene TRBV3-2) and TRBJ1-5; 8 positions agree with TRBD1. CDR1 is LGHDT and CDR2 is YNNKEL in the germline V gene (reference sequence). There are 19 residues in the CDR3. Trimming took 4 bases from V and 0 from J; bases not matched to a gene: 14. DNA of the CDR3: TGTGCCAGCAGCCGACAGGGGCCAGAGCCTTTTTATAGCAATCAGCCCCAGCATTTT. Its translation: CASSRQGPEPFYSNQPQHF.

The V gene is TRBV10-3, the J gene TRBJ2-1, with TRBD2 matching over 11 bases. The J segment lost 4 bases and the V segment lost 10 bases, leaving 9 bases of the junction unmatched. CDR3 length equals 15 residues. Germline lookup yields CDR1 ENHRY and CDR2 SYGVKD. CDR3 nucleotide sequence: TGTGCCACCTACTCCGGGACTAGCGGTTACAATGAGCAGTTCTTC. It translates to CATYSGTSGYNEQFF.

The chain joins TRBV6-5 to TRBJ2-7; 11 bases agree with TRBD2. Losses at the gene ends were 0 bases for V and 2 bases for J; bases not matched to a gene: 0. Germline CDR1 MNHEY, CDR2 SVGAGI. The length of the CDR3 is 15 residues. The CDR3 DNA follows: TGTGCCAGCAGTTACTCGACTAGCGGGACCTACGAGCAGTACTTC. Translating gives CASSYSTSGTYEQYF.

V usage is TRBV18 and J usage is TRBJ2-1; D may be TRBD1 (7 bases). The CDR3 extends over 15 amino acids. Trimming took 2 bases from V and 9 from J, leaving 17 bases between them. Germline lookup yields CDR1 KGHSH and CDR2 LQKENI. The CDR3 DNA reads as TGTGCCAGCTCACCAGGGCAGGGGGGAACCACTGAGCAGTTCTTC. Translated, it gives CASSPGQGGTTEQFF.